This is a list of T cell receptor beta chains from one sample in a study of blood T cells in healthy people across ages. TCRdb ran MiXCR on the 5' RACE reads and lists one entry per CDR3 protein. The sample has over 1,500,000 distinct CDR3 sequences; about 50% are singletons. Sequencing was carried out using blood. The source is a woman aged 40 to 50 in good health. CDR3s include the opening cysteine and the closing phenylalanine or tryptophan. The D gene is left open where the match is weak. Only part of the rows carry a size: once, few, many, or a class if the clone is expanded.

few,TRBJ2-1,-,TRBV20-1,CSANKQGLRNEQFF,TGCAGTGCTAATAAACAGGGACTCCGGAATGAGCAGTTCTTC
few,TRBJ2-3,-,TRBV7-2,CASSLGEAAQYF,TGTGCCAGCAGCTTAGGAGAGGCAGCGCAGTATTTT
-,TRBJ2-1,-,TRBV3-1,CASSQLADSYNEQFF,TGTGCCAGCAGCCAACTAGCCGACTCCTACAATGAGCAGTTCTTC
-,TRBJ1-2,-,TRBV7-9,CASNPGREDYGYTF,TGTGCCAGCAACCCGGGCAGGGAGGACTATGGCTACACCTTC
-,TRBJ2-5,-,TRBV12-3/TRBV12-4,CASSSAGHFPQETQYF,TGTGCCAGCAGTTCGGCCGGGCATTTTCCTCAAGAGACCCAGTACTTC
few,TRBJ2-5,-,TRBV12-3/TRBV12-4,CASSWAGKETQYF,TGTGCCAGCAGTTGGGCAGGGAAAGAGACCCAGTACTTC
-,TRBJ2-1,TRBD2,TRBV5-1,CASKSRLTSGSNYNEQFF,TGCGCCAGCAAAAGCCGTTTGACTAGCGGGAGCAACTACAATGAGCAGTTCTTC
-,TRBJ2-5,-,TRBV10-3,CAINGAAGETQYF,TGTGCCATCAACGGGGCGGCCGGGGAGACCCAGTACTTC
few,TRBJ1-2,-,TRBV27,CASKQYSNYGYTF,TGTGCCAGCAAGCAGTACTCTAACTATGGCTACACCTTC
-,TRBJ2-2,-,TRBV29-1,CSVDLTGITGELFF,TGCAGCGTTGATTTAACAGGGATCACCGGGGAGCTGTTTTTT
few,TRBJ1-1,-,TRBV12-3/TRBV12-4,CASRPASDPTEAFF,TGTGCCAGCAGACCCGCGTCAGATCCCACTGAAGCTTTCTTT
few,TRBJ1-6,-,TRBV25-1,CASSPSGWANSPLHF,TGTGCCAGCAGTCCATCGGGGTGGGCGAACTCACCCCTCCACTTT
-,TRBJ2-7,TRBD1,TRBV5-5,CASLGGQGAEQYF,TGTGCCAGCCTGGGCGGACAGGGTGCCGAGCAGTACTTC
-,TRBJ2-5,-,TRBV28,CASTPGGGRVVGETQYF,TGTGCCAGCACCCCGGGAGGGGGCCGGGTAGTCGGAGAGACCCAGTACTTC
-,TRBJ2-1,-,TRBV27,CASSVDYYNEQFF,TGTGCCAGCAGTGTCGACTATTACAATGAGCAGTTCTTC
-,TRBJ1-6,TRBD1,TRBV20-1,CSARQGVKPLHF,TGCAGTGCCAGACAGGGAGTGAAACCCCTCCACTTT
-,TRBJ2-3,-,TRBV9,CASSPHDTDTQYF,TGTGCCAGCAGCCCACATGACACAGATACGCAGTATTTT
-,TRBJ1-1,-,TRBV7-9,CASSLSHGAGNTEAFF,TGTGCCAGCAGCTTAAGTCACGGGGCTGGGAACACTGAAGCTTTCTTT